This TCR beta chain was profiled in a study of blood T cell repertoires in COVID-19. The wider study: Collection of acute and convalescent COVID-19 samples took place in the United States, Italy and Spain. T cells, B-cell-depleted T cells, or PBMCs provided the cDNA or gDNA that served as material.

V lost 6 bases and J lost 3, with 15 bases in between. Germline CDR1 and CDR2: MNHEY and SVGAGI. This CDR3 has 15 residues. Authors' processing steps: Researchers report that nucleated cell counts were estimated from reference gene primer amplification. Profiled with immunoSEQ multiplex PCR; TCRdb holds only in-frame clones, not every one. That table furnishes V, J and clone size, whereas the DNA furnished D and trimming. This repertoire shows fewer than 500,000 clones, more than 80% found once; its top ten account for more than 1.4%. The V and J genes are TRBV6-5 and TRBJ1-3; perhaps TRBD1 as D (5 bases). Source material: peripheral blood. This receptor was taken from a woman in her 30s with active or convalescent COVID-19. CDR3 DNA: TGTGCCAGCAGCAATCAGGGTCTAGGTGGAAACACCATATATTTT. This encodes CASSNQGLGGNTIYF.